A single sample gave rise to the 26 T cell receptor beta chains below, sequenced in a study of blood T cell repertoires in COVID-19. TCRdb keeps only in-frame clones here, not all; method: immunoSEQ multiplex PCR. The sample gives 100,000 or so clones, around nine tenths of which show up once; 3% to 4.5% is in the top ten. Sample: peripheral blood. These TCRs come from a woman aged 45-65 years in a cohort sampled during active COVID-19.

V usage is TRBV27 and J usage is TRBJ2-3; 7 nucleotides match TRBD2. Germline assignment: CDR1 MNHEY and CDR2 SMNVEV (reference sequence). J gave up 0 bases and V 2 bases, and 17 bases lay outside the gene matches. This CDR3 spans 20 amino acids. In DNA, the CDR3 is TGTGCCAGCAGTTTAGTGGGGGGTTATTGGCTAGCGGACAGCACAGATACGCAGTATTTT. Translated, it gives CASSLVGGYWLADSTDTQYF.

This chain links TRBV4-1 with TRBJ1-1; D gene ambiguous. This CDR3 comprises 15 residues. Germline-derived CDR1 and CDR2 are MGHRA and YSYEKL. V gave up 2 bases and J gave up 6 bases, with 16 bases separating them. Here the CDR3 reads CASSQLQSTIPEAFF. CDR3 sequence (DNA): TGCGCCAGCAGCCAACTACAGTCGACCATACCTGAAGCTTTCTTT.

The rearrangement links TRBV5-4 to TRBJ1-3; D perhaps matches TRBD1 (5 bases). This CDR3 contains 16 residues. Germline V gene sequence: CDR1 SGHNT, CDR2 YYREEE (reference sequence). V lost 4 bases to trimming and J lost 1 base, with 15 bases between them. The CDR3 is CASSLLQGSSGNTIYF. For the CDR3, the DNA is TGTGCCAGCAGCCTCCTGCAGGGTAGTTCTGGAAACACCATATATTTT.

This clone has at least ten counts. The chain couples TRBV10-1 to TRBJ2-7, with 9 bases identical to TRBD1. V shed 6 bases and J 3 bases; nucleotides not matched to a gene: 12. The CDR3 runs to 16 residues. Germline V gene data show CDR1 as WNHNN and CDR2 as SYGVQD (reference sequence). The CDR3 nucleotides are TGCGCCAGCAGCCCCATGGGGGGGACAGGGCTCTACGAGCAGTACTTC. It yields the protein CASSPMGGTGLYEQYF.

This chain joins TRBV27 and TRBJ2-2; D gene uncertain. The CDR3 length is 17 residues. Germline V gene sequence: CDR1 MNHEY, CDR2 SMNVEV (reference sequence). The germline V and J ends were trimmed by 6 bases and 0 bases, with 17 bases remaining between them. The CDR3 here is CASSQAYTGTNTGELFF. CDR3 DNA: TGTGCCAGCAGCCAAGCCTATACGGGTACGAACACCGGGGAGCTGTTTTTT.

V gene TRBV5-1 combines with J gene TRBJ2-1; 8 bases are shared with TRBD1. Unmatched junction bases numbered 9, after V lost 2 bases and J lost 8 bases. Germline CDR1 and CDR2: SGHRS and YFSETQ. CDR3 size: 15 residues. Here the CDR3 DNA reads TGCGCCAGCAGCTTCGGACAGGGTTATATCGATGAGCAGTTCTTC. It translates to CASSFGQGYIDEQFF.

In DNA, the CDR3 is TGTGCCACCCGTACATGGCAGGGCAATCAGCCCCAGCATTTT. The encoded protein is CATRTWQGNQPQHF. The chain carries TRBV6-5 and TRBJ1-5; D gene ambiguous. The germline CDR1 and CDR2 sequences are MNHEY and SVGAGI. The V end was cut by 10 bases, the J end by 2 bases, with 15 bases between. This CDR3 has 14 amino acids.

The J gene is TRBJ2-1, the V gene TRBV7-2; TRBD1 is a possible D gene (6 bases). V was shortened by 5 bases and J by 1 base, with 12 bases between the two germline ends. Germline CDR1 and CDR2: SGHTA and FQGNSA. The CDR3 loop spans 15 amino acids. CDR3 DNA: TGTGCCAGCAGCGTCTCCCAGGGGTCCTACAATGAGCAGTTCTTC. Amino acids: CASSVSQGSYNEQFF.

The chain carries TRBV18 and TRBJ2-1; 8 bases are a match to TRBD1. The V gene end was trimmed by 2 bases and the J gene end by 6 bases; junction bases not matched to a gene: 9. From germline, CDR1 is KGHSH and CDR2 LQKENI. The CDR3 loop spans 16 amino acids. The DNA of the CDR3 is TGTGCCAGCTCACCAAACGGCCCAGGGGGCTTCAATGAGCAGTTCTTC. It specifies CASSPNGPGGFNEQFF. Drawing the rest from reference TRBV18 and TRBJ2-1, the complete variable domain is NAGVMQNPRHLVRRRGQEARLRCSPMKGHSHVYWYRQLPEEGLKFMVYLQKENIIDESGMPKERFSAEFPKEGPSILRIQQVVRGDSAAYFCASSPNGPGGFNEQFFGPGTRLTVL.

This rearrangement joins TRBV7-9 to TRBJ2-1; no clear D. Germline loops: CDR1 SEHNR, CDR2 FQNEAQ (reference sequence). The CDR3 has 15 residues. V was pared by 5 bases and J by 5 bases, with 16 bases between. The CDR3 DNA is TGTGCCAGCAGCCCTCCGCCGAGGATAAACAATGAGCAGTTCTTC. This codes for CASSPPPRINNEQFF.

The V gene is TRBV15, the J gene TRBJ2-7; 11 bases are a match to TRBD2. CDR3 size: 14 residues. The germline CDR1 and CDR2 sequences are LNHNV and YYDKDF (reference sequence). V was clipped by 1 base and J by 6 bases; unmatched bases: 2. CDR3 sequence (DNA): TGTGCCACCAGCAGAGGCACTAGCGGGAGCGAGCAGTACTTC. Protein product: CATSRGTSGSEQYF.

Concerning this clone itself: At one of its ends the junction is not consistent with the germline gene, which may arise from a read error. The V call is TRBV3-1 (or the pseudogene TRBV3-2), the J call TRBJ2-2; 10 bases line up with TRBD1. The CDR3 runs to 16 residues. The V gene's germline CDR1 is LGHDT and CDR2 YNNKEL (reference sequence). CDR3 nucleotides: TGTGCCAGCAGACAAGATGGACAGGGGGTTTCCGGGGAGCTGTTTTTT. Protein sequence: CASRQDGQGVSGELFF.

The rearrangement joins TRBV12-3 or TRBV12-4 to TRBJ2-7; a possible D gene is TRBD2 (6 bases). The V end lost 6 bases, the J end lost 4 bases, and 13 bases lay between the germline ends. This CDR3 is 13 amino acids long. The CDR3 here is CASSTGTYYEQYF. The CDR3 DNA reads as TGTGCCAGCAGCACCGGGACTTATTACGAGCAGTACTTC.

The genes are TRBV29-1 and TRBJ1-2; D gene ambiguous. The CDR3 totals 11 residues. V was shortened by 6 bases and J by 8 bases, with 13 bases between the two germline ends. Germline CDR1 is SQVTM and CDR2 is ANQGSEA. The CDR3 DNA follows: TGCAGCGTCGGAGGCCTCCTCGGCTACACCTTC. It codes for CSVGGLLGYTF.

In the case of this clone: The DNA is omitted, as the CDR3 cannot be located on it reliably, and the CDR3 follows TCRdb's listing. The chain employs TRBV21-1 and TRBJ1-6; the table's TRBD1 call for D was not verified on the DNA. TRBV21-1 is a known pseudogene. 15 amino acids form the CDR3, both terminal residues included. CDR3 amino acids: CANLIWGQGTSPLHF.

A single count supports this clone. The chain combines TRBV30 with TRBJ1-1; no reliable D call. The CDR3 length is 14 residues. Trimming shortened V by 2 bases and J by 4 bases, and 14 bases separated the two germline ends. Germline V gene lookup returns CDR1 GTSNPN and CDR2 SVGIG (reference sequence). The CDR3 region is CAWSLTPLITEAFF. The CDR3, as DNA: TGTGCCTGGAGTCTAACGCCGCTTATCACTGAAGCTTTCTTT.

The chain uses TRBV5-5 and TRBJ2-2, with a tentative D call TRBD1 (6 bases). In germline, CDR1 is SGHKS, CDR2 YYEKEE (reference sequence). The CDR3 is 15 amino acids. Between the trimmed V and J ends, which lost 4 bases and 4 bases, there was a span of 14 bases. CDR3: CASSLIGGGTGELFF. The CDR3 DNA reads TGTGCCAGCAGCCTAATAGGGGGTGGCACCGGGGAGCTGTTTTTT.

The chain employs TRBV27 and TRBJ2-5; D might be TRBD2 (5 bases). Looked up from germline, CDR1 is MNHEY and CDR2 is SMNVEV (reference sequence). V lost 0 bases and J 2 bases, leaving 7 bases between the germline ends. The CDR3 contains 14 residues. The CDR3 loop is CASSLSGRQETQYF. DNA for the CDR3: TGTGCCAGCAGTTTATCGGGGAGACAAGAGACCCAGTACTTC.

This clone was observed a single time. V is TRBV4-2 and J is TRBJ2-1, with 8 bases that match TRBD2. The CDR3 has 14 residues. V shed 4 bases and J 7 bases; nucleotides not matched to a gene: 6. Germline lookup yields CDR1 LGHNA and CDR2 YNFKEQ. CDR3: CASSPPERGNEQFF. The CDR3 nucleotides are TGTGCCAGCAGCCCCCCCGAGCGGGGGAATGAGCAGTTCTTC.

The rearrangement links TRBV15 to TRBJ2-7, with D hard to call. Trimming cost V 0 bases and J 3 bases, with 9 bases left between them. Germline CDR1 LNHNV, CDR2 YYDKDF (reference sequence). This CDR3 has 14 amino acids. The CDR3 bases are TGTGCCACCAGCAGAGATATAGGAGTCTACGAGCAGTACTTC. Its protein is CATSRDIGVYEQYF.

The chain uses TRBV5-1 and TRBJ2-3; D call uncertain. From germline, CDR1 is SGHRS and CDR2 YFSETQ. V dropped 4 bases and J dropped 1 base, with 13 bases sitting between them. This CDR3 spans 15 amino acids. The CDR3 sequence: CASSKTSLGTDTQYF. The CDR3 DNA sequence: TGCGCCAGCAGCAAGACATCGTTGGGCACAGATACGCAGTATTTT.

This clone was detected only a few times. The rearrangement joins TRBV18 to TRBJ1-3; maybe TRBD1 (5 bases). V was shortened by 6 bases and J by 2 bases, with 8 bases between the two germline ends. Per the germline V gene, CDR1 is KGHSH and CDR2 is LQKENI. The CDR3 length is 13 residues. CDR3 region: CASSAGTGNTIYF. The CDR3 region has the DNA TGTGCCAGCTCCGCAGGGACTGGAAACACCATATATTTT.

The chain couples TRBV6-6 to TRBJ2-7; possible D gene TRBD1, 6 bases. CDR1 MNHNY and CDR2 SVGAGI come from the germline V gene (reference sequence). CDR3 length: 13 residues. Deletions cut 6 bases from V and 2 bases from J, with 11 bases between. The CDR3 nucleotides read TGTGCCAGCAGCCTACAGGGCCCCTACGAGCAGTACTTC. Protein sequence: CASSLQGPYEQYF.

The genes are TRBV5-6 and TRBJ2-5; 7 nucleotides agree with TRBD2. Germline V gives CDR1 SGHDT, CDR2 YYEEEE. CDR3 length: 15 amino acids. V was pared by 4 bases and J by 5 bases, with 11 bases of the junction left unmatched. The CDR3 sequence is CASSPGRWKWETQYF. The CDR3 coding sequence is TGTGCCAGCAGCCCCGGGAGGTGGAAATGGGAGACCCAGTACTTC.

The chain couples TRBV5-1 to TRBJ2-5, with 12 bases fitting TRBD2. The CDR3 consists of 17 residues. J lost 3 bases, V lost 0 bases, and 6 bases had no gene match. Germline values: CDR1 SGHRS, CDR2 YFSETQ. The CDR3 loop is CASSLGLAGDRKETQYF. CDR3 nucleotides: TGCGCCAGCAGCTTGGGACTAGCGGGGGACCGGAAAGAGACCCAGTACTTC.

This clone was recorded once. The rearrangement uses TRBV7-2 and TRBJ1-2; D unclear. CDR3 length: 12 residues. V was cut by 3 bases and J by 8 bases, with 10 bases left in between. Germline CDR1 and CDR2: SGHTA and FQGNSA. The chain's CDR3 is CASSFRGLGYTF. CDR3 nucleotide sequence: TGTGCCAGCAGCTTTCGAGGGTTAGGCTACACCTTC.